These 32 T cell receptor beta chains were all obtained from the same sample, sequenced in a study of long-term antiretroviral therapy in people with HIV. Sequencing used immunoSEQ v3.0 at survey level. Produced via immunoSEQ multiplex PCR; TCRdb's table is partial and in-frame only. The data show tens of thousands of clones, with approximately 88% seen just once and over 12% held by the top ten. The sample here was unsorted PBMCs, taken approximately 4.1 years after starting antiretroviral therapy. Every receptor here comes from a man aged 25-45 years with HIV.

This chain's CDR3 is CSVVKGYEQYF. In nucleotides, the CDR3 is TGCAGCGTTGTAAAGGGCTACGAGCAGTACTTC. The rearrangement links TRBV29-1 to TRBJ2-7, with D unresolved. Germline V gene lookup returns CDR1 SQVTM and CDR2 ANQGSEA. The CDR3 consists of 11 residues. The V gene lost 4 bases and the J gene lost 3 bases, with 7 bases spanning the gap.

The V gene is TRBV7-8, the J gene TRBJ1-1, with 8 bases that match TRBD1. V lost 6 bases to trimming and J lost 0 bases; unmatched junction nucleotides: 6. Germline V gene sequence: CDR1 SGHVS, CDR2 FQNEAQ. There are 15 residues in the CDR3. The CDR3, as DNA: TGTGCCAGCAGACGGACAGGGACCATGAACACTGAAGCTTTCTTT. This translates into CASRRTGTMNTEAFF. The whole variable domain, filled in from reference TRBV7-8 and TRBJ1-1, reads GAGVSQSPRYKVAKRGQDVALRCDPISGHVSLFWYQQALGQGPEFLTYFQNEAQLDKSGLPSDRFFAERPEGSVSTLKIQRTQQEDSAVYLCASRRTGTMNTEAFFGQGTRLTVV.

The chain carries TRBV5-5 and TRBJ1-1, with no clear D. In germline, CDR1 is SGHKS, CDR2 YYEKEE (reference sequence). V was shortened by 5 bases and J by 7 bases, with 9 bases between the two germline ends. This CDR3 contains 11 residues. The CDR3 protein is CASSPSNEAFF. The CDR3 DNA reads as TGTGCCAGCAGTCCTTCCAATGAAGCTTTCTTT.

The chain carries TRBV7-2 and TRBJ2-7, with 10 bases fitting TRBD2. Trimming took 4 bases from V and 6 from J; bases not matched to a gene: 9. In germline, CDR1 is SGHTA, CDR2 FQGNSA. The CDR3 length is 15 residues. CDR3 protein: CASSSSLAGVSEQYF. The CDR3 nucleotides are TGTGCCAGCAGCTCCTCTCTAGCGGGAGTATCCGAGCAGTACTTC.

V usage is TRBV6-5 and J usage is TRBJ1-1; D remains unclear. Trimming removed 2 bases from V and 2 bases from J, with 9 bases in between. The CDR3 loop spans 14 amino acids. Germline CDR1 MNHEY, CDR2 SVGAGI. This CDR3 is CASSYADGNTEAFF. The CDR3, as DNA: TGTGCCAGCAGTTACGCCGACGGCAACACTGAAGCTTTCTTT.

The table lists this clone with a count of one. This chain joins TRBV19 and TRBJ1-5, with a possible D match to TRBD1 (5 bases). Germline assignment: CDR1 LNHDA and CDR2 SQIVND (reference sequence). The CDR3 has 13 residues. Deletions cut 8 bases from V and 5 bases from J, with 13 bases between. The CDR3 sequence is CASLGRGDQPQHF. CDR3 nucleotides: TGTGCCAGTTTGGGTCGGGGGGATCAGCCCCAGCATTTT.

The chain joins TRBV7-2 to TRBJ1-2; D remains ambiguous. Germline lookup yields CDR1 SGHTA and CDR2 FQGNSA. V lost 5 bases, J lost 6 bases, and 16 bases lay in between. The CDR3 length is 14 residues. CDR3 DNA: TGTGCCAGCAGCCCAAGGGCAGGAGACCATGGCTACACCTTC. Encoded protein: CASSPRAGDHGYTF.

Note on this clone: The junction departs from the called germline gene at one end, perhaps through a read error. This chain joins TRBV7-7 and TRBJ2-5; D not certain. Germline V gene data show CDR1 as SSHAT and CDR2 as FNYEAQ (reference sequence). The CDR3 loop spans 13 amino acids. Written as DNA, the CDR3 is TGTGCTAGCAGCCGGGCCTCTGGTGAGACCCAGTACTTC. Translating gives CASSRASGETQYF.

The chain carries TRBV28 and TRBJ1-3; 12 bases match TRBD1. This CDR3 spans 17 amino acids. Germline-derived CDR1 and CDR2 are MDHEN and SYDVKM. Germline trimming cut 6 bases from V and 6 bases from J; bases unmatched to any gene: 12. The DNA of the CDR3 is TGTGCCAGCAGCTTCCCACCAGGGGGACAGGGGGCAAACACCATATATTTT. It specifies CASSFPPGGQGANTIYF.

The chain is built from TRBV27 and TRBJ2-7; D perhaps matches TRBD2 (6 bases). V lost 6 bases and J lost 11, with 20 bases in between. The CDR3 extends over 13 amino acids. The germline CDR1 and CDR2 sequences are MNHEY and SMNVEV (reference sequence). CDR3 residues: CASSGSALRLEYF. The CDR3 nucleotides are TGTGCCAGCAGCGGGAGCGCTCTGAGATTGGAGTACTTC.

This sequence joins TRBV27 and TRBJ2-5, with D possibly being TRBD1 (5 bases). V was cut by 3 bases and J by 4 bases, with 15 bases left in between. From germline, CDR1 is MNHEY and CDR2 SMNVEV (reference sequence). The CDR3 runs 15 residues. The CDR3 region has the DNA TGTGCCAGCAGTTTTGGGGCAGGGAAGACAGAGACCCAGTACTTC. It translates to CASSFGAGKTETQYF.

This clone came up once. The J gene is TRBJ2-1, the V gene TRBV27, with 11 bases identical to TRBD2. CDR1 and CDR2 from the germline V gene are MNHEY and SMNVEV (reference sequence). V was pared by 4 bases and J by 8 bases, with 7 bases of the junction left unmatched. This CDR3 has 15 amino acids. The CDR3 loop reads CASSYTLAGVDEQFF. In DNA, the CDR3 is TGTGCCAGCAGTTATACACTAGCGGGAGTGGATGAGCAGTTCTTC.

The V call is TRBV6-6, the J call TRBJ2-5, with D possibly being TRBD1 or TRBD2 (5 bases each). V was cut by 6 bases and J by 1 base, with 12 bases left in between. The CDR3 covers 14 residues. CDR1 and CDR2 from the germline V gene are MNHNY and SVGAGI (reference sequence). The CDR3 sequence: CASSGRGPQETQYF. DNA of the CDR3: TGTGCCAGCAGCGGACGGGGCCCCCAAGAGACCCAGTACTTC.

The chain combines TRBV2 with TRBJ1-2; tentative D call: TRBD1 (6 bases). V gave up 7 bases and J gave up 0 bases, with 15 bases separating them. The V gene's germline CDR1 is SNHLY and CDR2 FYNNEI. The CDR3 totals 15 residues. Here the CDR3 reads CASTRMDSANYGYTF. CDR3 nucleotide sequence: TGTGCCAGCACTAGAATGGACAGTGCTAACTATGGCTACACCTTC.

The chain recombines TRBV7-9 with TRBJ2-1; possible D gene TRBD1, 5 bases. The CDR3 spans 15 residues. Per germline, CDR1 SEHNR and CDR2 FQNEAQ (reference sequence). Trimming cost V 5 bases and J 0 bases, with 11 bases left between them. CDR3 amino acids: CASSREDNSYNEQFF. In nucleotides, the CDR3 is TGTGCCAGCAGCCGTGAGGACAACTCCTACAATGAGCAGTTCTTC. Combining the CDR3 with reference TRBV7-9 and TRBJ2-1 gives the whole variable domain DTGVSQNPRHKITKRGQNVTFRCDPISEHNRLYWYRQTLGQGPEFLTYFQNEAQLEKSRLLSDRFSAERPKGSFSTLEIQRTEQGDSAMYLCASSREDNSYNEQFFGPGTRLTVL.

This clone is medium-sized by share. CDR3 amino acids: CAGHGTGNTGELFF. The DNA of the CDR3 is TGTGCGGGACATGGGACAGGGAACACCGGGGAGCTGTTTTTT. The chain uses TRBV30 and TRBJ2-2, with 8 bases lining up with TRBD1. The CDR3 spans 14 residues. Germline lookup yields CDR1 GTSNPN and CDR2 SVGIG (reference sequence).

This clone was detected only a few times. The V call is TRBV7-8, the J call TRBJ1-2; D perhaps matches TRBD1 (5 bases). V was shortened by 4 bases and J by 7 bases, with 7 bases between the two germline ends. Germline V gene data show CDR1 as SGHVS and CDR2 as FQNEAQ. This CDR3 contains 11 residues. CDR3 in amino acids: CASSSGIGYTF. DNA for the CDR3: TGTGCCAGCAGCTCAGGGATTGGCTACACCTTC.

The chain employs TRBV4-2 and TRBJ2-7; D is perhaps TRBD1 or TRBD2 (5 bases each). The length of the CDR3 is 12 residues. V dropped 3 bases and J dropped 6 bases, with 9 bases sitting between them. Germline CDR1 and CDR2: LGHNA and YNFKEQ. CDR3 sequence (DNA): TGTGCCAGCAGCCAGGGACCGGGCGAGCAGTACTTC. It encodes CASSQGPGEQYF.

V is TRBV5-5 and J is TRBJ2-1, with D unresolved. CDR3 size: 12 residues. Germline CDR1 and CDR2: SGHKS and YYEKEE (reference sequence). V gave up 4 bases and J gave up 6 bases, with 8 bases separating them. The CDR3: CASSQDRNEQFF. The CDR3 DNA follows: TGTGCCAGCAGCCAAGATCGCAATGAGCAGTTCTTC.

The V and J genes are TRBV29-1 and TRBJ2-7, with D perhaps matching TRBD2 (5 bases). Germline CDR1 is SQVTM and CDR2 is ANQGSEA. This CDR3 region has 13 residues. With 4 bases removed from V and 4 bases from J, the gap between germline ends came to 14 bases. The CDR3, as DNA: TGCAGCGTTGTCGAGGGTATAGGATACGAGCAGTACTTC. Its protein is CSVVEGIGYEQYF.

The chain combines TRBV14 with TRBJ1-1; weak D call: TRBD1 (6 bases). V lost 4 bases and J 1 base, leaving 13 bases between the germline ends. This CDR3 contains 15 residues. From germline, CDR1 is SGHDN and CDR2 FVKESK. The CDR3 loop is CASSLTTGPNTEAFF. For the CDR3, the DNA is TGTGCCAGCAGCCTAACGACAGGACCGAACACTGAAGCTTTCTTT.

The V call is TRBV7-9, the J call TRBJ1-5, with TRBD1 matching 8 bases. The CDR3 sequence is 16 residues long. The germline V gene encodes CDR1 SEHNR and CDR2 FQNEAQ (reference sequence). V shed 5 bases, J shed 0 bases, and the junction held 6 bases outside the gene matches. The CDR3 is CASSPGGVGSNQPQHF. The CDR3 nucleotides are TGTGCCAGCAGCCCAGGGGGCGTCGGTAGCAATCAGCCCCAGCATTTT. The full variable domain, its missing parts supplied by reference TRBV7-9 and TRBJ1-5, is DTGVSQNPRHKITKRGQNVTFRCDPISEHNRLYWYRQTLGQGPEFLTYFQNEAQLEKSRLLSDRFSAERPKGSFSTLEIQRTEQGDSAMYLCASSPGGVGSNQPQHFGDGTRLSIL.

The genes are TRBV10-2 and TRBJ1-5; perhaps TRBD1 as D (5 bases). Germline lookup yields CDR1 WSHSY and CDR2 SAAADI. The CDR3 is 12 amino acids. The V end was cut by 8 bases, the J end by 6 bases, with 11 bases between. The CDR3, as DNA: TGCGCCAGCGGGCAGGGTGGTCAGCCCCAGCATTTT. Protein product: CASGQGGQPQHF.

This chain connects TRBV27 to TRBJ1-1; D is perhaps TRBD1 (5 bases). The CDR3 sequence is 14 residues long. Per germline, CDR1 MNHEY and CDR2 SMNVEV (reference sequence). V was cut by 3 bases and J by 5 bases, with 13 bases left in between. CDR3 sequence: CASSFSGGRTEAFF. The CDR3, as DNA: TGTGCCAGCAGTTTTTCCGGGGGTAGGACTGAAGCTTTCTTT.

CDR3 residues: CASSLPGADYNEQFF. CDR3 sequence (DNA): TGTGCCAGCAGCTTGCCCGGGGCCGATTACAATGAGCAGTTCTTC. V gene TRBV5-6 combines with J gene TRBJ2-1; D possibly uses TRBD1 or TRBD2 (5 bases each). Trimming stripped 1 base from V and 4 bases from J, with 12 bases between. This CDR3 is built from 15 residues. CDR1 SGHDT and CDR2 YYEEEE come from the germline V gene.

The gene calls are TRBV9 and TRBJ1-5; 8 bases fit TRBD1. Germline-derived CDR1 and CDR2 are SGDLS and YYNGEE. The CDR3 loop spans 14 amino acids. Trimming cost V 7 bases and J 1 base; bases outside gene matches: 4. The CDR3 loop is CASGRTGSNQPQHF. Written as DNA, the CDR3 is TGTGCCAGCGGAAGGACAGGGAGCAATCAGCCCCAGCATTTT.

This clone has a handful of counts. The chain recombines TRBV5-6 with TRBJ2-3, with D possibly being TRBD2 (5 bases). V lost 3 bases to trimming and J lost 14 bases, with 13 bases between them. CDR3 length: 11 residues. Germline CDR1 is SGHDT and CDR2 is YYEEEE. In DNA, the CDR3 is TGTGCCAGCAGCTCGGGATCCTGGGCGTATTTT. Its translation: CASSSGSWAYF.

This clone showed up just a few times. The V gene is TRBV6-1, the J gene TRBJ1-2; D ambiguous. Trimming pared 1 base from V and 5 bases from J, leaving 8 bases between. CDR1 and CDR2 (germline): MNHNS, SASEGT. This CDR3 region has 13 residues. DNA of the CDR3: TGTGCCAGCAGTGAAGTGAGCAGATATGGCTACACCTTC. Encoded protein: CASSEVSRYGYTF.

The V call is TRBV4-3, the J call TRBJ2-1, with D perhaps matching TRBD2 (5 bases). The CDR3 has 15 residues. Germline assignment: CDR1 LGHNA and CDR2 YSLEER. The ends were cut back, 1 base at V and 2 bases at J, with 9 bases in the middle. DNA of the CDR3: TGCGCCAGCAGCCAAGGCGGGCCCCCCTACAATGAGCAGTTCTTC. Its translation: CASSQGGPPYNEQFF.

The chain joins TRBV5-1 to TRBJ1-3; possible D gene TRBD1, 6 bases. The germline V gene has CDR1 SGHRS and CDR2 YFSETQ. With 3 bases removed from V and 0 bases from J, the gap between germline ends came to 22 bases. This CDR3 is built from 19 residues. The CDR3 region has the DNA TGCGCCAGCAGCTGGGGGGCCCGGTCACCATTCGTCTCTGGAAACACCATATATTTT. It specifies CASSWGARSPFVSGNTIYF.

The chain links TRBV2 to TRBJ2-3, with D tentatively TRBD1 or TRBD2 (5 bases each). The length of the CDR3 is 15 residues. Trimming left V 0 bases short and J 4 bases short, with 11 bases between. CDR1 is SNHLY, CDR2 FYNNEI, per germline. The CDR3 spells CASSEAPRGPDTQYF. CDR3 nucleotides: TGTGCCAGCAGTGAAGCTCCGAGGGGCCCAGATACGCAGTATTTT. The full variable domain, its missing parts supplied by reference TRBV2 and TRBJ2-3, is EPEVTQTPSHQVTQMGQEVILRCVPISNHLYFYWYRQILGQKVEFLVSFYNNEISEKSEIFDDQFSVERPDGSNFTLKIRSTKLEDSAMYFCASSEAPRGPDTQYFGPGTRLTVL.

The J gene is TRBJ1-5, the V gene TRBV7-2, with D unclear. This CDR3 has 14 residues. V was pared by 1 base and J by 3 bases, with 7 bases between. Per germline, CDR1 SGHTA and CDR2 FQGNSA. CDR3 nucleotides: TGTGCCAGCAGCTTAGTCGGCCCCAATCAGCCCCAGCATTTT. Translated, it gives CASSLVGPNQPQHF.